What follows are 25 T cell receptor beta chains derived from one specimen sequenced in a study of CD8 T cells in Susac syndrome. Random hexamers served to reverse transcribe roughly 0.5 to 1 ug RNA. A single record per CDR3 protein comes from TCRdb applying MiXCR to the immunoSEQ multiplex PCR reads. Found here are 110,000 or so distinct CDR3 sequences, 90% to 95% of them singletons; the top ten hold approximately 0.097%. Sequenced material: CD4+ T cells from PBMCs. The source is a human donor with multiple sclerosis.

V is TRBV3-1 and J is TRBJ2-1; 7 nucleotides match TRBD2. Germline CDR1 is LGHDT and CDR2 is YNNKEL (reference sequence). The CDR3 spans 12 residues. V gave up 5 bases and J gave up 10 bases; unmatched junction bases: 5. This CDR3 is CASSGGVGEQFF. CDR3 nucleotide sequence: TGTGCCAGCAGCGGGGGGGTTGGCGAGCAGTTCTTC.

This sequence joins TRBV24-1 and TRBJ2-7, with D perhaps being TRBD1 or TRBD2 (6 bases each). The CDR3 totals 14 residues. Germline-derived CDR1 and CDR2 are KGHDR and SFDVKD. Trimming cost V 0 bases and J 5 bases, with 10 bases left between them. The CDR3 spells CATSDLQRGDEQYF. CDR3 bases: TGTGCCACCAGTGATTTGCAAAGGGGGGACGAGCAGTACTTC.

J is TRBJ2-1 and V is TRBV3-1; 11 nucleotides align to TRBD1. This CDR3 has 15 residues. The trim removed 4 bases at V and 4 bases at J, leaving 3 bases unmatched. Germline assignment: CDR1 LGHDT and CDR2 YNNKEL (reference sequence). The DNA for the CDR3 is TGTGCCAGCAGCCGGACAGGGGGCTCATACAATGAGCAGTTCTTC. This codes for CASSRTGGSYNEQFF.

The rearrangement links TRBV7-9 to TRBJ1-1; D not resolved. V lost 5 bases and J 9 bases, leaving 10 bases between the germline ends. Germline V gives CDR1 SEHNR, CDR2 FQNEAQ (reference sequence). The CDR3 has 11 residues. The CDR3 bases are TGTGCCAGCAGCCTCAGGAGTAAAGCTTTCTTT. Translated: CASSLRSKAFF.

The V and J genes are TRBV6-5 and TRBJ2-2; D might be TRBD1 or TRBD2, each matching 6 bases. The CDR3 consists of 16 residues. V lost 0 bases and J lost 3, with 11 bases in between. Germline lookup yields CDR1 MNHEY and CDR2 SVGAGI. The CDR3 DNA is TGTGCCAGCAGTTACTCACGGGGGCCCTACACCGGGGAGCTGTTTTTT. Protein product: CASSYSRGPYTGELFF.

The chain uses TRBV7-9 and TRBJ1-1; TRBD1 might be the D (5 bases). V lost 3 bases and J lost 3, with 11 bases in between. The CDR3 loop spans 14 amino acids. Germline-derived CDR1 and CDR2 are SEHNR and FQNEAQ (reference sequence). The CDR3 loop reads CASSFNQGDTEAFF. The CDR3 DNA sequence: TGTGCCAGCAGCTTCAATCAGGGAGACACTGAAGCTTTCTTT. The full variable domain, its missing parts supplied by reference TRBV7-9 and TRBJ1-1, is DTGVSQNPRHKITKRGQNVTFRCDPISEHNRLYWYRQTLGQGPEFLTYFQNEAQLEKSRLLSDRFSAERPKGSFSTLEIQRTEQGDSAMYLCASSFNQGDTEAFFGQGTRLTVV.

The genes are TRBV28 and TRBJ2-7, with 7 positions matching TRBD2. There are 13 residues in the CDR3. Germline CDR1 and CDR2: MDHEN and SYDVKM. The V gene end was trimmed by 5 bases and the J gene end by 2 bases; junction bases not matched to a gene: 3. In DNA form, the CDR3 reads TGTGCCAGCAGTAGCGGGGTAGCCTACGAGCAGTACTTC. It specifies CASSSGVAYEQYF.

The chain has TRBV30 and TRBJ1-2; 9 bases line up with TRBD1. The J segment lost 2 bases and the V segment lost 2 bases, leaving 3 bases of the junction unmatched. The CDR3 contains 14 residues. The germline CDR1 and CDR2 sequences are GTSNPN and SVGIG (reference sequence). The CDR3 nucleotides are TGTGCCTGGAGTAAAGGGACAGGGAACTATGGCTACACCTTC. Translation gives CAWSKGTGNYGYTF.

The chain is built from TRBV5-6 and TRBJ2-7, with D perhaps matching TRBD2 (5 bases). The germline CDR1 and CDR2 sequences are SGHDT and YYEEEE. V lost 4 bases to trimming and J lost 4 bases, with 9 bases between them. CDR3 length equals 12 residues. CDR3 amino acids: CASSRTAYEQYF. The CDR3 DNA reads as TGTGCCAGCAGCCGGACTGCTTACGAGCAGTACTTC.

The chain joins TRBV10-3 to TRBJ2-5; D may be TRBD1 or TRBD2 (5 bases each). Trimming took off 3 bases at V and 5 bases at J, with 16 bases between the two ends. The CDR3 loop spans 15 amino acids. Germline CDR1 is ENHRY and CDR2 is SYGVKD. The CDR3 here is CAISEQPSGHETQYF. CDR3 DNA sequence: TGTGCCATCAGTGAACAGCCTTCGGGGCACGAGACCCAGTACTTC.

The V and J genes are TRBV7-9 and TRBJ2-7; TRBD1 is a possible D gene (6 bases). The V end lost 4 bases, the J end lost 1 base, and 17 bases lay between the germline ends. Germline values: CDR1 SEHNR, CDR2 FQNEAQ (reference sequence). This CDR3 spans 16 amino acids. The DNA of the CDR3 is TGTGCCAGCAGCTCCGCTCCTAGGGGGAAGTCCTACGAGCAGTACTTC. It yields the protein CASSSAPRGKSYEQYF.

The chain recombines TRBV3-1 with TRBJ1-1, with a possible D match to TRBD1 (5 bases). Germline V gene lookup returns CDR1 LGHDT and CDR2 YNNKEL (reference sequence). The CDR3 sequence is 14 residues long. Trimming pared 1 base from V and 5 bases from J, leaving 11 bases between. CDR3 sequence: CASSQAQGLTEAFF. As DNA, the CDR3 is TGTGCCAGCAGCCAAGCTCAGGGATTAACTGAAGCTTTCTTT.

The V and J genes are TRBV7-2 and TRBJ1-5; D uncertain. The germline V and J ends were trimmed by 1 base and 10 bases, with 17 bases remaining between them. Germline V gene data show CDR1 as SGHTA and CDR2 as FQGNSA. The CDR3 runs to 15 residues. CDR3 in DNA: TGTGCCAGCAGCTTAGGGAATGGACCACGGGAACCCCAGCATTTT. It yields the protein CASSLGNGPREPQHF.

This clonotype was seen once. The chain is built from TRBV4-3 and TRBJ2-2, with 7 bases lining up with TRBD1. Germline V CDR1 and CDR2: LGHNA, YSLEER. J was trimmed by 0 bases and V by 0 bases; bases with no gene match: 7. The CDR3 spans 18 residues. DNA for the CDR3: TGCGCCAGCAGCCAAGATCCGAGACAGGGCGCGAACACCGGGGAGCTGTTTTTT. Its protein product is CASSQDPRQGANTGELFF.

The chain combines TRBV5-8 with TRBJ2-7; no firm D call. Trimming shortened V by 0 bases and J by 1 base, and 20 bases separated the two germline ends. The CDR3 length is 18 residues. The germline V gene has CDR1 SGHTS and CDR2 YDEGEE. Here the CDR3 reads CASSLGISRSRNSYEQYF. CDR3 bases: TGTGCCAGCAGCTTGGGAATCTCCCGGTCGAGGAATTCCTACGAGCAGTACTTC.

The chain is built from TRBV30 and TRBJ1-6; tentative D call: TRBD1 (6 bases). V dropped 4 bases and J dropped 10 bases, with 11 bases sitting between them. This CDR3 is built from 12 residues. Germline CDR1 GTSNPN, CDR2 SVGIG (reference sequence). The CDR3: CAWTLQGSPLHF. CDR3 nucleotide sequence: TGTGCCTGGACCTTACAGGGATCACCCCTCCACTTT.

The rearrangement uses TRBV28 and TRBJ1-2, with a weak D call TRBD1 (5 bases). Trimming pared 8 bases from V and 4 bases from J, leaving 11 bases between. The CDR3 has 12 amino acids. Per germline, CDR1 MDHEN and CDR2 SYDVKM. CDR3 sequence: CASVGRIYGYTF. The CDR3, as DNA: TGTGCCAGCGTGGGACGGATCTATGGCTACACCTTC.

The chain carries TRBV27 and TRBJ1-2, with 7 bases identical to TRBD1. The CDR3 spans 16 residues. CDR1 MNHEY and CDR2 SMNVEV come from the germline V gene (reference sequence). Trimming removed 6 bases from V and 2 bases from J; junction bases left unmatched: 12. The CDR3 region is CASRRPIRGGNYGYTF. The CDR3 DNA reads as TGTGCCAGCAGACGACCGATACGAGGGGGCAACTATGGCTACACCTTC.

The chain combines TRBV9 with TRBJ1-6; 10 nucleotides agree with TRBD1. The CDR3 extends over 16 amino acids. Germline V lookup: CDR1 SGDLS, CDR2 YYNGEE. The ends lost 0 bases at V and 9 bases at J; junction bases unmatched: 6. CDR3 sequence reads: CASSVDVGTGVSPLHF. CDR3 DNA: TGTGCCAGCAGCGTAGACGTTGGGACAGGGGTTTCACCCCTCCACTTT.

Only one count was recorded for this clonotype. V usage is TRBV10-3 and J usage is TRBJ2-3; no clear D gene. The CDR3 extends over 11 amino acids. Germline CDR1 and CDR2: ENHRY and SYGVKD. Deletions cut 4 bases from V and 2 bases from J, with 1 base between. The DNA for the CDR3 is TGTGCCATCAGTGCCACAGATACGCAGTATTTT. It specifies CAISATDTQYF.

The table lists this clonotype with a few counts. This chain uses TRBV29-1 with TRBJ1-5; D is perhaps TRBD1 (6 bases). V was clipped by 4 bases and J by 4 bases, with 8 bases between them. The length of the CDR3 is 12 residues. The germline gives CDR1 SQVTM, CDR2 ANQGSEA. DNA for the CDR3: TGCAGCGTTGGGCAGGGGAATCAGCCCCAGCATTTT. Translating it yields CSVGQGNQPQHF. The full variable domain, its missing parts supplied by reference TRBV29-1 and TRBJ1-5, is SAVISQKPSRDICQRGTSLTIQCQVDSQVTMMFWYRQQPGQSLTLIATANQGSEATYESGFVIDKFPISRPNLTFSTLTVSNMSPEDSSIYLCSVGQGNQPQHFGDGTRLSIL.

The gene calls are TRBV6-2 or TRBV6-3 and TRBJ1-3, with no clear D. The CDR3 is made up of 17 amino acids. The V end was cut by 6 bases, the J end by 0 bases, with 18 bases between. Per the germline V gene, CDR1 is MNHEY and CDR2 is SVGEGT. The CDR3 sequence is CASSRSSTGLSGNTIYF. As DNA, the CDR3 is TGTGCCAGCAGCCGCTCCTCTACCGGTCTCTCTGGAAACACCATATATTTT.

The genes are TRBV30 and TRBJ1-5, with D unresolved. This CDR3 has 13 amino acids. The ends were cut back, 4 bases at V and 2 bases at J, with 9 bases in the middle. Germline V gene lookup returns CDR1 GTSNPN and CDR2 SVGIG (reference sequence). CDR3 protein: CAWNPDGNQPQHF. CDR3 coding DNA: TGTGCCTGGAACCCCGATGGCAATCAGCCCCAGCATTTT.

The chain employs TRBV19 and TRBJ2-2, with 8 bases matching TRBD1. This CDR3 has 15 amino acids. From germline, CDR1 is LNHDA and CDR2 SQIVND (reference sequence). The V gene end was trimmed by 5 bases and the J gene end by 4 bases; junction bases not matched to a gene: 6. CDR3 sequence: CASSPQGAGTGELFF. Here the CDR3 DNA reads TGTGCCAGTAGTCCCCAGGGGGCTGGCACCGGGGAGCTGTTTTTT.

The V gene is TRBV7-2, the J gene TRBJ1-2; D not resolved. Germline CDR1 SGHTA, CDR2 FQGNSA. V lost 0 bases to trimming and J lost 2 bases, with 10 bases between them. CDR3 length equals 15 residues. CDR3 sequence: CASSLASTGNYGYTF. The CDR3 nucleotides read TGTGCCAGCAGCTTAGCGAGTACGGGAAACTATGGCTACACCTTC.